The clone carrying this TCR beta chain has at least ten counts. The sample belongs to a study of breast tumors, draining lymph nodes, adjacent tissues. Axillary draining lymph nodes of breast cancer patients supplied the node samples. TCRdb reanalysed the multiplex PCR reads using MiXCR and keeps one entry per CDR3 protein. The sample holds around 110,000 distinct CDR3 sequences, about 31% seen once. The sequence derives from a female donor with breast cancer. Some clones in this sample may be carry-over from other donors' samples. Material for sequencing was axillary lymph node tissue.

The CDR3 DNA reads TGTGCCAGTAGTCCGACAGGGGGGGGAGAGACCCAGTACTTC. Residues: CASSPTGGGETQYF. V usage is TRBV19 and J usage is TRBJ2-5; 9 nucleotides align to TRBD1. CDR3 length: 14 residues. The germline CDR1 and CDR2 sequences are LNHDA and SQIVND (reference sequence). Germline trimming cut 5 bases from V and 4 bases from J; bases unmatched to any gene: 5.